These 2 T cell receptor beta chains came from one sample sequenced in a study of radiation and T cells in renal cell carcinoma. Time point specified: blood 4 weeks post-SBRT, at nephrectomy. Indicated treatment: 15 Gy SBRT to primary tumor, nephrectomy 4 weeks later. Produced via immunoSEQ multiplex PCR; TCRdb's table is partial and in-frame only. The repertoire holds some 150,000 clones, about 88% seen once, with under 20% in the top ten. The source was blood, collected from a patient whose treatment included radiotherapy and nephrectomy. These receptors all stem from a woman in her fifties or sixties with renal cell carcinoma.

This chain joins TRBV11-2 and TRBJ1-6; D is possibly TRBD1 (6 bases). Deletions cut 1 base from V and 7 bases from J, with 11 bases between. CDR3 length: 15 amino acids. CDR1 is SGHAT and CDR2 is FQNNGV in the germline V gene. CDR3 sequence reads: CASSLGGQKNSPLHF. CDR3 in DNA: TGTGCCAGCAGCTTAGGGGGACAAAAAAATTCACCCCTCCACTTT. Using reference TRBV11-2 and TRBJ1-6 for the parts outside the CDR3, the full variable domain is EAGVAQSPRYKIIEKRQSVAFWCNPISGHATLYWYQQILGQGPKLLIQFQNNGVVDDSQLPKDRFSAERLKGVDSTLKIQPAKLEDSAVYLCASSLGGQKNSPLHFGNGTRLTVT.

The count of this clone is one. The J gene is TRBJ1-5, the V gene TRBV18; D may be TRBD1 (6 bases). Trimming removed 7 bases at V and 5 bases at J, with 12 bases between. Germline CDR1 KGHSH, CDR2 LQKENI. The CDR3 totals 13 residues. The CDR3 protein is CASCSGVDQPQHF. CDR3 bases: TGTGCCAGCTGTTCAGGGGTAGATCAGCCCCAGCATTTT.